This record looks at one T cell receptor (beta chain) sequence and its context. The sample comes from a study of blood T cell repertoires in COVID-19. On the study more broadly: The study drew acute and convalescent COVID-19 samples from the United States, Italy and Spain. From T cells, B-cell-depleted T cells, or PBMCs came the material, which was cDNA or gDNA.

CDR1 is SQVTM and CDR2 is ANQGSEA in the germline V gene. The CDR3 runs to 17 residues. Trimming took 6 bases from V and 6 from J, leaving 29 bases between them. Authors' methods: Reference gene primer amplification gave estimated nucleated cell counts. Repertoires were generated with immunoSEQ multiplex PCR, while TCRdb's copy carries only in-frame clones and drops some. That table gives V, J and clone size, and the DNA gave D and trimming. This sample has about 140,000 clones, with about 87% found just once. The sequenced material came from peripheral blood. The clonotype originates from a woman aged 80 or over with acute or convalescent COVID-19. The chain employs TRBV29-1 and TRBJ1-2; tentative D call: TRBD1 (5 bases). CDR3 residues: CSVLRGGQEGFLNGYTF. In nucleotides, the CDR3 is TGCAGCGTCCTCCGGGGAGGACAAGAGGGGTTTTTGAATGGCTACACCTTC.